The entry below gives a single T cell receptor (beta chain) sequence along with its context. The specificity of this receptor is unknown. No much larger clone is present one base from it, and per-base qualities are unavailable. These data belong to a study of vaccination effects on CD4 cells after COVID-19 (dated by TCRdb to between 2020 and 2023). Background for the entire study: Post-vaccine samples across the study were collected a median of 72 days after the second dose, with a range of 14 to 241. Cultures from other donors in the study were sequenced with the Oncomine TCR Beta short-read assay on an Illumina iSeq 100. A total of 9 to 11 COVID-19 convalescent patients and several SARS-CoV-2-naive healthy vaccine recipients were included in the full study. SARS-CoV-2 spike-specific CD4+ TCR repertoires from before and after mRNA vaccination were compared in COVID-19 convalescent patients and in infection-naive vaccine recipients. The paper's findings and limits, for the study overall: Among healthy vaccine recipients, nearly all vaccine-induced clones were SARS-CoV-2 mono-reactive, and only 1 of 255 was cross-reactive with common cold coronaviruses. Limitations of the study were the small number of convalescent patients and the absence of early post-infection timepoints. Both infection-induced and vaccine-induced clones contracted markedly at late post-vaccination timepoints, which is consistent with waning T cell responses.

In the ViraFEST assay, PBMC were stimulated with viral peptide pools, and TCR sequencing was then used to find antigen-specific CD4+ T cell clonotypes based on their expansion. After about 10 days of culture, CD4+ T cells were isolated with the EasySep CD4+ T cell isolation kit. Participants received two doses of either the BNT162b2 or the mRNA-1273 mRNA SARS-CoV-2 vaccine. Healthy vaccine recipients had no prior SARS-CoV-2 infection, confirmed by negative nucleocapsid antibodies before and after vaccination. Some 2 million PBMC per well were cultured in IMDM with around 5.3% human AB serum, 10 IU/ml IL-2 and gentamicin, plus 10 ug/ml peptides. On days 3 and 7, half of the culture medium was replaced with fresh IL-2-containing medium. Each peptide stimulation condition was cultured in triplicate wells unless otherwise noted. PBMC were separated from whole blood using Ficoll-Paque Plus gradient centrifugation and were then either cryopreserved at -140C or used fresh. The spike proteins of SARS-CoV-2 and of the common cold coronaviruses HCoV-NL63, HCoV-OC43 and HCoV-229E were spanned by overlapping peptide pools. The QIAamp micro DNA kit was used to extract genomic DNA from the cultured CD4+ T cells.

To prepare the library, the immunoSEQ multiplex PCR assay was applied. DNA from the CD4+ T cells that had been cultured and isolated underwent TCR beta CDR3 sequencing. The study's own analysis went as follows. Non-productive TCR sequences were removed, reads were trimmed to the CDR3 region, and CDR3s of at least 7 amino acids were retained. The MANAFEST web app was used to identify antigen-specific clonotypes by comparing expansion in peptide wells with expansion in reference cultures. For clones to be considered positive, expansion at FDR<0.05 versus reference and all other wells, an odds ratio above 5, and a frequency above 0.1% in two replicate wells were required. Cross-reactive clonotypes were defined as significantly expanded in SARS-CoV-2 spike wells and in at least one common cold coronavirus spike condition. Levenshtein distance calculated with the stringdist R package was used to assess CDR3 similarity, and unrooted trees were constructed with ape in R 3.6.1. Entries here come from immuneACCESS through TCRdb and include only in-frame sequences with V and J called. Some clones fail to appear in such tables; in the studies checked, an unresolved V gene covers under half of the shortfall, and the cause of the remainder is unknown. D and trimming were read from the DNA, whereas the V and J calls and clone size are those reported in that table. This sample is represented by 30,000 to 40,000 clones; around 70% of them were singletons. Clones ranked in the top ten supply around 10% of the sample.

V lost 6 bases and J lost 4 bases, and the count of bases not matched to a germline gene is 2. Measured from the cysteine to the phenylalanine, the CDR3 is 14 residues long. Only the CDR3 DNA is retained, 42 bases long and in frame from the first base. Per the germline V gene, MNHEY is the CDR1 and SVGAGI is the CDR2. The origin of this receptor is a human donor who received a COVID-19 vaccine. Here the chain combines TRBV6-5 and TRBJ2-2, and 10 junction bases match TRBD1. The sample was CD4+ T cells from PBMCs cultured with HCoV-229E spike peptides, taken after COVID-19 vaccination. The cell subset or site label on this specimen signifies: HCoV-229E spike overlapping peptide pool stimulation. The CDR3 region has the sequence CASRGTGATGELFF. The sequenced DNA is TGTGCCAGCAGAGGGACAGGGGCCACCGGGGAGCTGTTTTTT.